The clone carrying this T cell receptor beta chain was counted a single time. The CDR3 consists of 16 residues. The V gene's germline CDR1 is LNHDA and CDR2 SQIVND (reference sequence). V lost 5 bases, J lost 4 bases, and 14 bases stayed unmatched. Profiled with immunoSEQ multiplex PCR; TCRdb holds only in-frame clones, not every one. Of about 2 million clones in the sample, about 95% were seen once. The data were taken from a study of shared clonotypes between healthy human individuals. Naive CD8 cells, CD45RO-negative and positively selected for CCR7, excluded terminally differentiated effector memory CD45RA+ cells.

The sample comprised naive CD8+ T cells sorted from blood. The TCR originated in a man between 18 and 29 years old in good health. The V gene is TRBV19, the J gene TRBJ2-7; 7 bases match TRBD2. This CDR3 is CASSGIGGTEFYEQYF. The DNA of the CDR3 is TGTGCCAGTAGTGGAATCGGGGGGACCGAATTTTACGAGCAGTACTTC.